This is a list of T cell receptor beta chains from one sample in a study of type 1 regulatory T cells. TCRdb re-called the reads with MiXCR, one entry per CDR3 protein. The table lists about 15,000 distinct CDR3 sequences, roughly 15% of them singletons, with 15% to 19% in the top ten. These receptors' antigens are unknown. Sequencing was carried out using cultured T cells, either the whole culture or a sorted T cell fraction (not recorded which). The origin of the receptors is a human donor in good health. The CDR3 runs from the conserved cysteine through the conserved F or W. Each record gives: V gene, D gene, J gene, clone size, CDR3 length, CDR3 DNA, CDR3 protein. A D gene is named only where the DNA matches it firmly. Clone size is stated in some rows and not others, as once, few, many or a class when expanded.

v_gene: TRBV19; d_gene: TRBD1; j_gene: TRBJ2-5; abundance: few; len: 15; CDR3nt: TGTGCCAGTAGTTCCGGGGACAGCCCCCAAGAGACCCAGTACTTC; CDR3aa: CASSSGDSPQETQYF
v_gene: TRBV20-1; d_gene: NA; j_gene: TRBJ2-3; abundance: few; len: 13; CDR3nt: TGCAGTGCAGGGGACTTTAGCACAGATACGCAGTATTTT; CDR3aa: CSAGDFSTDTQYF
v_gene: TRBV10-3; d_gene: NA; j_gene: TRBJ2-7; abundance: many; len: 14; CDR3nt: TGTGCCATCAGTGAAGGGGGGGACACCTACGAGCAGTACTTC; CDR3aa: CAISEGGDTYEQYF
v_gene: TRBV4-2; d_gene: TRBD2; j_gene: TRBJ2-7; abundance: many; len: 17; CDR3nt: TGTGCCAGCAGCCGGCGGGTAGCGGGAGGAGATTCCTACGAGCAGTACTTC; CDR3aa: CASSRRVAGGDSYEQYF
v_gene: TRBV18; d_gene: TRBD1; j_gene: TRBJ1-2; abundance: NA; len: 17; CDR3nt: TGTGCCAGCTCACCCCTCGGGACAGGGAGCGGCAACTATGGCTACACCTTC; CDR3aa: CASSPLGTGSGNYGYTF
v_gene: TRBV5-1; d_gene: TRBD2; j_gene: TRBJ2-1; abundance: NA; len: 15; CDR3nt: TGCGCCAGCAGCCTGACTAGCGGGGAGTACAATGCGCAGTTCTTC; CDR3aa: CASSLTSGEYNAQFF
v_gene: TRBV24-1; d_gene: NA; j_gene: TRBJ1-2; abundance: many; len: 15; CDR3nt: TGTGCCACCAGTGATCCAGGCGTGGGCGCGTATGGCTACACCTTC; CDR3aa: CATSDPGVGAYGYTF
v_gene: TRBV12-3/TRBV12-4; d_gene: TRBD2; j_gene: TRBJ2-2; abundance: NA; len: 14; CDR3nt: TGTGCCAGCATCGGGAGGGGGTGGACCGGGGAGCTGTTTTTT; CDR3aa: CASIGRGWTGELFF
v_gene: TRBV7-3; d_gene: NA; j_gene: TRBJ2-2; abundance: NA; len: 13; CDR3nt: TGTGCCAGCAGCTCTAGGCCCACCGGGGAGCTGTTTTTT; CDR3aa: CASSSRPTGELFF
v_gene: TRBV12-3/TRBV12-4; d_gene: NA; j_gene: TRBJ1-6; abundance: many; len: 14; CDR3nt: TGTGCCAGCAGCGAGAGGAGTGGCGATTCACCCCTCCACTTT; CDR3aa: CASSERSGDSPLHF
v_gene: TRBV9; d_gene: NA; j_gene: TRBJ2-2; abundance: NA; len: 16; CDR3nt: TGTGCCAGCAGCCCGAGGGAAAAGGGGCACACCGGGGAGCTGTTTTTT; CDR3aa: CASSPREKGHTGELFF
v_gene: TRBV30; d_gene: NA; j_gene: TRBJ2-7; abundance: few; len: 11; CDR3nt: TGTGCCTGGAGTGTATCGGTTCTGCAGTACTTC; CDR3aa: CAWSVSVLQYF
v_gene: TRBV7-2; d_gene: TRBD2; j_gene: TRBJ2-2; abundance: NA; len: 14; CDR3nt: TGTGCCAGCAGCTTAGAGACTAGCGCCGGGGAGCTGTTTTTT; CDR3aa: CASSLETSAGELFF
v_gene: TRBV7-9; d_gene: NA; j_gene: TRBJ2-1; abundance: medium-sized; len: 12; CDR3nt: TGTGCCAGCAGCTTAGACGTCAATGAGCAGTTCTTC; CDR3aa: CASSLDVNEQFF
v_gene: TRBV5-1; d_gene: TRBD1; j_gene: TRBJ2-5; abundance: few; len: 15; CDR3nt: TGCGCCAGCAGCCTCCACAGGGGGAACCAAGAGACCCAGTACTTC; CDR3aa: CASSLHRGNQETQYF
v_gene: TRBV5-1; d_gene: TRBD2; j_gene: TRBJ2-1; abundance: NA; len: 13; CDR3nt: TGCGCCAGCAGCTTGACCCGGGAGGGTGTGCAGTTCTTC; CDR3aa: CASSLTREGVQFF
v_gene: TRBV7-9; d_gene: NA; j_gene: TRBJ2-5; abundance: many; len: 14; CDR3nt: TGTGCCAGCAGCTTGCGCTCAAACCAAGAGACCCAGTACTTC; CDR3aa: CASSLRSNQETQYF
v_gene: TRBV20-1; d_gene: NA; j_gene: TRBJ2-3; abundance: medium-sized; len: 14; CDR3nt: TGCAGTGGTAGAAGGGCCAGGTGGTCAGATACGCAGTATTTT; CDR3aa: CSGRRARWSDTQYF
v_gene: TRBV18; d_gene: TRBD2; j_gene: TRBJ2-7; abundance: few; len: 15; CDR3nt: TGTGCCAGCTCACTGACTAGCGGGAGGGCCTACGAGCAGTACTTC; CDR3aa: CASSLTSGRAYEQYF
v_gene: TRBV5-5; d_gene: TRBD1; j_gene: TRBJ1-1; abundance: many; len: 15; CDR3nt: TGTGCCAGCAGATCGTTTTTCGGGACAGTGAATGAAGCTTTCTTT; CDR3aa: CASRSFFGTVNEAFF
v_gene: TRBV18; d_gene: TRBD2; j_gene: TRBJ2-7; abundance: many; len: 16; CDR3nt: TGTGCCACCAAAAGGACTAGCGCTACTTCTCGGGACGAGCAGTACTTC; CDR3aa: CATKRTSATSRDEQYF
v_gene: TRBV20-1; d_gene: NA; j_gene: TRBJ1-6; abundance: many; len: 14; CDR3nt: TGCAGTGCTAGAGATACGGGGACCGGGTCACCCCTCCACTTT; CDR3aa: CSARDTGTGSPLHF
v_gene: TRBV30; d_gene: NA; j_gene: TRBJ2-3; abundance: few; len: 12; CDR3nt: TGTGCCTGGTTAGGGAACACAGATACGCAGTATTTT; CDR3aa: CAWLGNTDTQYF
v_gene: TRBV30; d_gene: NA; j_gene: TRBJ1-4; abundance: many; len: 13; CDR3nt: TGTGCCTGGAGTGTACTACTGAATGAAAAACTGTTTTTT; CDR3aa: CAWSVLLNEKLFF
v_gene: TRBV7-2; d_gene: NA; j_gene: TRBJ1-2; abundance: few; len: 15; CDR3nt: TGTGCCAGCAGCGCCCGGGACGGCCCTAACTATGGCTACACCTTC; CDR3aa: CASSARDGPNYGYTF
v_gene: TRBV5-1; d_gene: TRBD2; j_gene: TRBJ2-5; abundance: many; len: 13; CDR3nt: TGCGCCAGTCAGCGGGGGTCCCAAGAGACCCAGTACTTC; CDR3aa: CASQRGSQETQYF
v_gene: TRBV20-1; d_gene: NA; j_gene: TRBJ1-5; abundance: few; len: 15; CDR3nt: TGCAGTGCTAGAGCTTCAGGGTCAGGCGCTTTGCCCCAGCATTTT; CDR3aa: CSARASGSGALPQHF
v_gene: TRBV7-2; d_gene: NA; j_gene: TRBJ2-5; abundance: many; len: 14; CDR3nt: TGTGCCAGCAGCTTTCAGGGGTACCAAGAGACCCAGTACTTC; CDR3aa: CASSFQGYQETQYF
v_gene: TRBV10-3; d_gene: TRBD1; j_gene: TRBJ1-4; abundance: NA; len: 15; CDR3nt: TGTGCCATCAGTGAGTCGGGACAGGGAAGTGAAAAACTGTTTTTT; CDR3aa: CAISESGQGSEKLFF
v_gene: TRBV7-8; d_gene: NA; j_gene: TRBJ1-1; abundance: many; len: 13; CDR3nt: TGTGCCAGCAGCTTAGAATGGCAGACTCAAGCTTTCTTT; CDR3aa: CASSLEWQTQAFF
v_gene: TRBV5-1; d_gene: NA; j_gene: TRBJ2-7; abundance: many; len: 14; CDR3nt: TGCGCCAGCACTCAGTTGGGGGGAAGCTCCGAGCAGTACTTC; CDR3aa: CASTQLGGSSEQYF
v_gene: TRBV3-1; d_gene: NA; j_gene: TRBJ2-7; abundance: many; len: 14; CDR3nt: TGTGCCAGCAGCACCCGGGCCCTAACCTACGAGCAGTACTTC; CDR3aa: CASSTRALTYEQYF
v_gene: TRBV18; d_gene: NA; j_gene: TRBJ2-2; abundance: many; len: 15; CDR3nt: TGTGCCAGCTCACCACTACGGTCTGGGCCCGGGGAGCTGTTTTTT; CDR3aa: CASSPLRSGPGELFF
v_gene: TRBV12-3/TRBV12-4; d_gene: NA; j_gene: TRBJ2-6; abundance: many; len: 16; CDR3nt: TGTGCCAGCACCATTGGAGGGTCTGCTGGGGCCAACGTCCTGACTTTC; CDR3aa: CASTIGGSAGANVLTF
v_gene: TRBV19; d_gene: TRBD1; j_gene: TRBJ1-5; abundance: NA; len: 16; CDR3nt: TGTGCCAGTGCCTTAATACCTACAGGGGGCAATCAGCCCCAGCATTTT; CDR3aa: CASALIPTGGNQPQHF
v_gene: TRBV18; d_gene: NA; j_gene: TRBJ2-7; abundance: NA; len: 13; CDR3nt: TGTGCCAGCTCACCGAACGGGATGCACGAGCAGTACTTC; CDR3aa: CASSPNGMHEQYF
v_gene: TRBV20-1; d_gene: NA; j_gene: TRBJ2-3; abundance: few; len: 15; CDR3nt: TGCAGTGCTAGAGATGGGGGCCGAAGCACAGATACGCAGTATTTT; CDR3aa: CSARDGGRSTDTQYF
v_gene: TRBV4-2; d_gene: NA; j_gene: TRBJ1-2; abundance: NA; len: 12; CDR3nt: TGTGCCAGCAGCCAAGATCAGTATGGCTACACCTTC; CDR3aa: CASSQDQYGYTF
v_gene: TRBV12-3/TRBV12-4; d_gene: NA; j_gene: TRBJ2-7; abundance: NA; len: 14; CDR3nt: TGTGCCAGCAGTTTAGCCCCTGGGTCCTACGAGCAGTACTTC; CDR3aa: CASSLAPGSYEQYF
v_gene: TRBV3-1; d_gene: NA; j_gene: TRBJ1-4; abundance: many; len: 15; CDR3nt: TGTGCCAGCAGCTTACGGGGGCTTGCTAATGAAAAACTGTTTTTT; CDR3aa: CASSLRGLANEKLFF
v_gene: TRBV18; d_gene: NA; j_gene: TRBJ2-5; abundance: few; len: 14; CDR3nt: TGTGCCAGCTCACGTAGCGGTACCCAAGAGACCCAGTACTTC; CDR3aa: CASSRSGTQETQYF
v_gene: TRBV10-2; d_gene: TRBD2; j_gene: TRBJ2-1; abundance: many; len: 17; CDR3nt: TGCGCCAGCAGTCCCCCTGGGCTAAGCGGGAGGGGAGATGAGCAGTTCTTC; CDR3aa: CASSPPGLSGRGDEQFF